What follows are 14 T cell receptor beta chains derived from one specimen sequenced in a study of blood T cell repertoires in COVID-19. This table comes from immunoSEQ multiplex PCR, and its TCRdb copy is limited to in-frame clones, with some not included. The sample holds 62,000 or so clones, around nine tenths seen once. Source material: peripheral blood. The receptors derive from a human donor in a cohort sampled during active COVID-19.

The rearrangement joins TRBV5-1 to TRBJ2-7; 9 nucleotides agree with TRBD1. The CDR3 loop spans 15 amino acids. Unmatched junction bases numbered 5, after V lost 4 bases and J lost 0 bases. The germline V gene has CDR1 SGHRS and CDR2 YFSETQ. The CDR3 sequence: CASSPGTGSSYEQYF. CDR3 nucleotide sequence: TGCGCCAGCAGCCCCGGGACAGGGAGCTCCTACGAGCAGTACTTC.

The sample holds one count of this clone. The DNA of the CDR3 is TGTGCCAGCAGAGAACAGGGCGGCTACACCTTC. Amino acid sequence: CASREQGGYTF. The chain combines TRBV2 with TRBJ1-2; maybe TRBD1 (6 bases). With 6 bases removed from V and 8 bases from J, the gap between germline ends came to 10 bases. The germline CDR1 and CDR2 sequences are SNHLY and FYNNEI. The CDR3 has 11 residues.

V and J are TRBV4-1 and TRBJ1-1, with D possibly TRBD1 on 5 matching bases. Germline V CDR1 and CDR2: MGHRA, YSYEKL. V was cut by 6 bases and J by 0 bases, with 14 bases left in between. The CDR3 spans 15 residues. Here the CDR3 reads CASRRGPNLNTEAFF. The CDR3, as DNA: TGCGCCAGCAGGCGGGGACCGAATCTGAACACTGAAGCTTTCTTT.

V is TRBV11-2 and J is TRBJ2-5; 12 bases are a match to TRBD1. CDR3 length: 15 amino acids. Trimming at V came to 5 bases and at J to 7 bases, leaving 8 bases not matched to a gene. Per the germline V gene, CDR1 is SGHAT and CDR2 is FQNNGV. Here the CDR3 reads CASSPGDRGRGTQYF. The CDR3 nucleotides read TGTGCCAGCAGCCCCGGGGACAGGGGGCGCGGGACCCAGTACTTC.

Here the CDR3 DNA reads TGTGCCAGCAGCCGGGAGGACGGGGAGCAGTTCTTC. Translation: CASSREDGEQFF. The chain is built from TRBV7-9 and TRBJ2-1; the match to TRBD2 covers 7 bases. The germline V gene encodes CDR1 SEHNR and CDR2 FQNEAQ (reference sequence). With V trimmed by 5 bases and J by 10 bases, 5 bases remained unmatched. This CDR3 is 12 amino acids long.

This clone was detected only once. The rearrangement uses TRBV4-3 and TRBJ1-1, with 9 bases that match TRBD1. The CDR3 totals 15 residues. The V gene's germline CDR1 is LGHNA and CDR2 YSLEER. V was clipped by 0 bases and J by 4 bases; unmatched bases: 3. The CDR3 loop reads CASSQELQGATEAFF. The CDR3 nucleotides read TGCGCCAGCAGCCAAGAGCTACAGGGGGCCACTGAAGCTTTCTTT.

The rearrangement links TRBV4-1 to TRBJ2-1; 8 nucleotides match TRBD1. Germline lookup yields CDR1 MGHRA and CDR2 YSYEKL. The CDR3 contains 15 residues. J was trimmed by 2 bases and V by 8 bases; bases with no gene match: 8. The CDR3 loop is CASRTGFLTYNEQFF. DNA for the CDR3: TGCGCCAGCCGGACAGGGTTTCTTACCTACAATGAGCAGTTCTTC.

In its sample, this clone was seen once. The chain couples TRBV4-2 to TRBJ2-3; TRBD2 aligns across 11 bases. This CDR3 has 16 residues. J gave up 2 bases and V 3 bases, and 4 bases lay outside the gene matches. The germline V gene encodes CDR1 LGHNA and CDR2 YNFKEQ. The CDR3 DNA sequence: TGTGCCAGCAGCCATCCGGGACTAGCGGTCACAGATACGCAGTATTTT. Amino acids: CASSHPGLAVTDTQYF.

The rearrangement links TRBV21-1 to TRBJ2-7; the table's D call, TRBD1, was not checked against the DNA. TRBV21-1 represents a pseudogene. The CDR3 spans 14 residues. The CDR3 sequence: CASSNQGDLPEQYF. The CDR3 bases are TGTGCCAGCAGCAATCAGGGTGACCTCCCCGAGCAGTACTTC.

The V call is TRBV3-1 (or the pseudogene TRBV3-2), the J call TRBJ2-7, with TRBD2 matching 14 bases. The CDR3 has 15 residues. From germline, CDR1 is LGHDT and CDR2 YNNKEL (reference sequence). After removal of 4 bases from V and 3 bases from J, the junction contained 2 bases not matched to a gene. DNA for the CDR3: TGTGCCAGCAGCCGGGGACTAGCGGGGGTCTACGAGCAGTACTTC. It specifies CASSRGLAGVYEQYF.

The chain is built from TRBV12-3 or TRBV12-4 and TRBJ2-1; weak D call: TRBD2 (5 bases). The CDR3 totals 11 residues. V was shortened by 2 bases and J by 10 bases, with 6 bases between the two germline ends. CDR3 DNA sequence: TGTGCCAGCAGTTTATCGGGGGAGCAGTTCTTC. Translation: CASSLSGEQFF.

The CDR3 DNA sequence: TGCGCCAGCAGCCCGGGACTTCGAAATGAGCAGTTCTTC. Protein sequence: CASSPGLRNEQFF. The chain is built from TRBV5-1 and TRBJ2-1; perhaps TRBD2 as D (6 bases). This CDR3 is 13 amino acids long. Germline V gives CDR1 SGHRS, CDR2 YFSETQ. Between the trimmed V and J ends, which lost 4 bases and 7 bases, there was a span of 12 bases.

CDR3 amino acids: CASSLRWTGDNEQFF. The CDR3, as DNA: TGCGCCAGCAGCCTTCGGTGGACAGGGGATAATGAGCAGTTCTTC. The gene calls are TRBV4-3 and TRBJ2-1; TRBD1 agrees at 9 bases. V lost 4 bases, J lost 7 bases, and 8 bases stayed unmatched. CDR3 length: 15 amino acids. Germline lookup yields CDR1 LGHNA and CDR2 YSLEER.

In nucleotides, the CDR3 is TGCGCCAGCAGTCACAGGGGGCTCACAGATACGCAGTATTTT. Its protein is CASSHRGLTDTQYF. The chain uses TRBV23-1 and TRBJ2-3, with 8 bases that match TRBD1. TRBV23-1 is an ORF; its function is uncertain. The length of the CDR3 is 14 residues. V shed 3 bases and J 2 bases; nucleotides not matched to a gene: 1.